The 25 T cell receptor beta chains below all came from one sample that was sequenced in a study of technical replicates of blood from a handful of donors. This table comes from immunoSEQ multiplex PCR, and its TCRdb copy is limited to in-frame clones, with some not included. Of about 100,000 clones in the sample, approximately 94% were seen once. Sample: T cells isolated from PBMCs. These receptors originate from a human donor in good health.

V gene TRBV7-9 combines with J gene TRBJ2-1, with D possibly TRBD2 on 5 matching bases. V shed 5 bases and J shed 0 bases, with 20 bases lying between them. Germline V lookup: CDR1 SEHNR, CDR2 FQNEAQ (reference sequence). The CDR3 covers 18 residues. The CDR3 DNA reads TGTGCCAGCAGCCAGAGGGAAGGAGGCCTAAGCTCCTACAATGAGCAGTTCTTC. Protein sequence: CASSQREGGLSSYNEQFF.

This chain uses TRBV6-5 with TRBJ1-1; the D gene is possibly TRBD1 (5 bases). This CDR3 has 14 residues. V lost 0 bases and J 8 bases, leaving 13 bases between the germline ends. Germline V lookup: CDR1 MNHEY, CDR2 SVGAGI. In DNA form, the CDR3 reads TGTGCCAGCAGTTACTCGACAGTAAGGGGAGAAGCTTTCTTT. Amino acid sequence: CASSYSTVRGEAFF.

The chain uses TRBV5-1 and TRBJ2-1, with 8 positions matching TRBD1. Trimming removed 6 bases from V and 2 bases from J; junction bases left unmatched: 7. Germline V CDR1 and CDR2: SGHRS, YFSETQ. The CDR3 contains 15 residues. In nucleotides, the CDR3 is TGCGCCAGCAACGTTCGACAGGGGCCCTACAATGAGCAGTTCTTC. Translation gives CASNVRQGPYNEQFF.

The sample holds one count of this clone. V usage is TRBV28 and J usage is TRBJ2-5, with 8 bases fitting TRBD2. The CDR3 is made up of 17 amino acids. The V and J ends lost 4 bases and 0 bases, in that order; junction bases with no gene match: 10. Germline V CDR1 and CDR2: MDHEN, SYDVKM. The CDR3 DNA is TGTGCCAGCAGTTCCCCAGCAGCGGGAGTTAACCAAGAGACCCAGTACTTC. It encodes CASSSPAAGVNQETQYF.

This chain links TRBV7-8 with TRBJ2-6; D gene ambiguous. The CDR3 is 16 amino acids. Trimming removed 1 base from V and 0 bases from J, with 7 bases in between. Germline-derived CDR1 and CDR2 are SGHVS and FQNEAQ. The DNA for the CDR3 is TGTGCCAGCAGCTTAGTGAGCCTCTCTGGGGCCAACGTCCTGACTTTC. This encodes CASSLVSLSGANVLTF. The complete variable domain, with remaining parts taken from reference TRBV7-8 and TRBJ2-6, reads GAGVSQSPRYKVAKRGQDVALRCDPISGHVSLFWYQQALGQGPEFLTYFQNEAQLDKSGLPSDRFFAERPEGSVSTLKIQRTQQEDSAVYLCASSLVSLSGANVLTFGAGSRLTVL.

This chain uses TRBV27 with TRBJ2-5; tentative D call: TRBD2 (5 bases). Trimming pared 2 bases from V and 0 bases from J, leaving 10 bases between. The V gene's germline CDR1 is MNHEY and CDR2 SMNVEV (reference sequence). This CDR3 has 15 amino acids. The CDR3 loop reads CASSLREYYQETQYF. The CDR3 DNA sequence: TGTGCCAGCAGTTTAAGGGAGTATTACCAAGAGACCCAGTACTTC.

V and J are TRBV27 and TRBJ2-1; TRBD2 aligns across 7 bases. V trimming: 4 bases; J trimming: 7 bases; junction bases outside the gene matches: 4. Germline CDR1 and CDR2: MNHEY and SMNVEV (reference sequence). This CDR3 has 13 amino acids. This chain's CDR3 is CASSYGLVNEQFF. Here the CDR3 DNA reads TGTGCCAGCAGTTACGGACTAGTAAATGAGCAGTTCTTC.

For the CDR3, the DNA is TGTGCCAGCAGCACCGGCCTCGCGGACAGCTCCTACAATGAGCAGTTCTTC. Amino acids: CASSTGLADSSYNEQFF. This chain joins TRBV11-3 and TRBJ2-1; D perhaps matches TRBD1 (6 bases). V gave up 5 bases and J gave up 0 bases, with 17 bases separating them. This CDR3 is 17 amino acids long. Per germline, CDR1 SGHNT and CDR2 YENEEA.

This CDR3 reads CASSVGGLAGGRADTQYF. The CDR3 bases are TGTGCCAGCAGCGTAGGTGGACTGGCGGGGGGACGGGCAGATACGCAGTATTTT. The V and J genes are TRBV9 and TRBJ2-3, with TRBD2 identical over 8 bases. The CDR3 is made up of 18 amino acids. V trimming: 0 bases; J trimming: 4 bases; junction bases outside the gene matches: 13. Germline CDR1 and CDR2: SGDLS and YYNGEE.

DNA of the CDR3: TGTGCCAGTTCTATGCTGGCGGGTTACGAGCAGTACTTC. This codes for CASSMLAGYEQYF. The chain recombines TRBV28 with TRBJ2-7, with D tentatively TRBD2 (5 bases). The CDR3 is 13 amino acids. Trimming took 9 bases from V and 4 from J, leaving 16 bases between them. Per germline, CDR1 MDHEN and CDR2 SYDVKM.

The table lists this clone with a few counts. V usage is TRBV7-5 and J usage is TRBJ1-6; TRBD1 was called by the table and not checked on the DNA. TRBV7-5 has pseudogene status. There are 15 residues in the CDR3. The CDR3, as DNA: TGTGTCAGAAGCTCCAGGACAGGTCCGAATTCACCCCTCCACTTT. Translated, it gives CVRSSRTGPNSPLHF.

V and J are TRBV19 and TRBJ2-1; unclear D gene. Germline V gene lookup returns CDR1 LNHDA and CDR2 SQIVND (reference sequence). Trimming cost V 3 bases and J 1 base, with 10 bases left between them. The CDR3 contains 15 residues. CDR3 loop: CASSILQASYNEQFF. The CDR3 DNA reads as TGTGCCAGTAGTATCCTCCAGGCTTCCTACAATGAGCAGTTCTTC.

The rearrangement joins TRBV5-1 to TRBJ2-1, with 12 bases identical to TRBD2. The ends lost 3 bases at V and 4 bases at J; junction bases unmatched: 5. The CDR3 runs 16 residues. The germline CDR1 and CDR2 sequences are SGHRS and YFSETQ. The CDR3 coding sequence is TGCGCCAGCAGCTACCGACTAGCGGGAGAGTACAATGAGCAGTTCTTC. Protein product: CASSYRLAGEYNEQFF. The full variable domain, rest sourced from reference TRBV5-1 and TRBJ2-1, is KAGVTQTPRYLIKTRGQQVTLSCSPISGHRSVSWYQQTPGQGLQFLFEYFSETQRNKGNFPGRFSGRQFSNSRSEMNVSTLELGDSALYLCASSYRLAGEYNEQFFGPGTRLTVL.

V gene TRBV9 combines with J gene TRBJ2-7; 7 bases match TRBD1. The CDR3 has 14 amino acids. Germline values: CDR1 SGDLS, CDR2 YYNGEE. J lost 2 bases, V lost 2 bases, and 4 bases had no gene match. The CDR3: CASSVSTGTYEQYF. The CDR3 nucleotides read TGTGCCAGCAGCGTGTCGACAGGGACCTACGAGCAGTACTTC.

The chain is built from TRBV7-2 and TRBJ2-7; weak D call: TRBD2 (6 bases). The V end lost 1 base, the J end lost 2 bases, and 21 bases lay between the germline ends. This CDR3 spans 18 amino acids. CDR1 SGHTA and CDR2 FQGNSA come from the germline V gene. The CDR3 DNA reads as TGTGCCAGCAGCTTAGATTTCCCCGAATCTAGCGAAACCTACGAGCAGTACTTC. It codes for CASSLDFPESSETYEQYF.

The V and J genes are TRBV19 and TRBJ2-5; maybe TRBD1 (6 bases). The germline V gene has CDR1 LNHDA and CDR2 SQIVND (reference sequence). The CDR3 runs to 17 residues. V lost 3 bases and J lost 0, with 17 bases in between. The CDR3 DNA is TGTGCCAGTAGTATCGTTTTTGATGGGGGCGACCAAGAGACCCAGTACTTC. Residues: CASSIVFDGGDQETQYF. Filled out from reference TRBV19 and TRBJ2-5, the complete variable domain reads DGGITQSPKYLFRKEGQNVTLSCEQNLNHDAMYWYRQDPGQGLRLIYYSQIVNDFQKGDIAEGYSVSREKKESFPLTVTSAQKNPTAFYLCASSIVFDGGDQETQYFGPGTRLLVL.

This chain links TRBV9 with TRBJ2-3, with D tentatively TRBD2 (5 bases). The V gene lost 10 bases and the J gene lost 0 bases, with 15 bases spanning the gap. Germline V gives CDR1 SGDLS, CDR2 YYNGEE. This CDR3 has 14 amino acids. The DNA for the CDR3 is TGTGCCGCCCGGGCGACGGGAAGCACAGATACGCAGTATTTT. This codes for CAARATGSTDTQYF.

The V gene is TRBV19, the J gene TRBJ2-3; D is possibly TRBD1 (5 bases). Between the trimmed V and J ends, which lost 3 bases and 1 base, there was a span of 11 bases. Germline values: CDR1 LNHDA, CDR2 SQIVND (reference sequence). This CDR3 spans 15 amino acids. This chain's CDR3 is CASSMWGAGTDTQYF. CDR3 DNA sequence: TGTGCCAGTAGTATGTGGGGCGCGGGCACAGATACGCAGTATTTT.

The CDR3 sequence is CASSAGTGTGYTF. For the CDR3, the DNA is TGTGCCAGCAGTGCTGGGACAGGGACAGGCTACACCTTC. This chain uses TRBV2 with TRBJ1-2, with 9 positions matching TRBD1. This CDR3 region has 13 residues. Germline V gene data show CDR1 as SNHLY and CDR2 as FYNNEI. V lost 4 bases and J lost 8; bases outside the gene matches: 5. Drawing the rest from reference TRBV2 and TRBJ1-2, the complete variable domain is EPEVTQTPSHQVTQMGQEVILRCVPISNHLYFYWYRQILGQKVEFLVSFYNNEISEKSEIFDDQFSVERPDGSNFTLKIRSTKLEDSAMYFCASSAGTGTGYTFGSGTRLTVV.

The V call is TRBV5-5, the J call TRBJ1-4, with D perhaps matching TRBD1 (5 bases). There are 15 residues in the CDR3. The germline V gene has CDR1 SGHKS and CDR2 YYEKEE (reference sequence). Trimming took off 0 bases at V and 7 bases at J, with 13 bases between the two ends. This CDR3 is CASSLAGGGGEKLFF. The CDR3 nucleotides are TGTGCCAGCAGCTTGGCCGGGGGTGGCGGTGAAAAACTGTTTTTT.

V and J are TRBV5-5 and TRBJ2-7; D possibly corresponds to TRBD2 (6 bases). Germline assignment: CDR1 SGHKS and CDR2 YYEKEE (reference sequence). This CDR3 spans 17 amino acids. V was clipped by 0 bases and J by 3 bases, with 19 bases between them. Here the CDR3 DNA reads TGTGCCAGCAGCTTGGAAGCCCCTTCCGGGAGTCTCTACGAGCAGTACTTC. Protein sequence: CASSLEAPSGSLYEQYF.

The V call is TRBV5-1, the J call TRBJ2-1, with a tentative D call TRBD1 (5 bases). Germline V gene lookup returns CDR1 SGHRS and CDR2 YFSETQ. V was clipped by 4 bases and J by 2 bases, with 10 bases between them. This CDR3 has 14 residues. The CDR3 sequence: CASSPRAPYNEQFF. The CDR3 nucleotides are TGCGCCAGCAGCCCCAGGGCCCCCTACAATGAGCAGTTCTTC.

The V and J genes are TRBV18 and TRBJ2-5; TRBD1 matches 7 bases. The CDR3 has 14 residues. The trim removed 7 bases at V and 0 bases at J, leaving 5 bases unmatched. Germline V CDR1 and CDR2: KGHSH, LQKENI. The CDR3 sequence: CASLETGDQETQYF. In DNA form, the CDR3 reads TGTGCCAGCTTAGAAACAGGGGACCAAGAGACCCAGTACTTC.

V gene TRBV7-3 combines with J gene TRBJ1-3, with 9 positions matching TRBD1. The trim removed 4 bases at V and 3 bases at J, leaving 10 bases unmatched. This CDR3 contains 17 residues. Per the germline V gene, CDR1 is SGHTA and CDR2 is FQGTGA. The CDR3, as DNA: TGTGCCAGCAGCTATACTCACAGGGGGCTAGGTGGAAACACCATATATTTT. The encoded protein is CASSYTHRGLGGNTIYF.

The chain carries TRBV13 and TRBJ2-5; the D is unclear. V dropped 3 bases and J dropped 5 bases, with 4 bases sitting between them. There are 11 residues in the CDR3. Germline V gives CDR1 PRHDT, CDR2 FYEKMQ (reference sequence). CDR3 sequence: CASSFRETQYF. For the CDR3, the DNA is TGTGCCAGCAGCTTTCGGGAGACCCAGTACTTC.